A single sample gave rise to the 23 T cell receptor beta chains below, sequenced in a study of neurological immune-mediated disorders. The time point here: longitudinal time-point 1 (baseline). TCRdb re-analysed the 5' RACE reads in MiXCR, keeping a single row per CDR3 protein. The sample records 64,000 or so distinct CDR3 sequences, 10% to 13% being singletons. The sequencing sample was made of PBMCs. The origin of the receptors is a man aged 25 to 45 in good health.

This clonotype was seen ten or more times. The V gene is TRBV27, the J gene TRBJ2-6; 7 bases map to TRBD2. This CDR3 is built from 15 residues. After removal of 4 bases from V and 2 bases from J, the junction contained 2 bases not matched to a gene. Germline assignment: CDR1 MNHEY and CDR2 SMNVEV (reference sequence). In DNA form, the CDR3 reads TGTGCCAGCAGTTCGGGGACTACTGGGGCCAACGTCCTGACTTTC. The encoded protein is CASSSGTTGANVLTF.

This clonotype was counted ten times or more. The J gene is TRBJ2-5, the V gene TRBV20-1, with D perhaps TRBD1 or TRBD2 (5 bases each). The V end was cut by 0 bases, the J end by 5 bases, with 13 bases between. Germline V lookup: CDR1 DFQATT, CDR2 SNEGSKA (reference sequence). This CDR3 comprises 14 residues. CDR3 amino acids: CSARELGERETQYF. In nucleotides, the CDR3 is TGCAGTGCTAGAGAACTAGGGGAGAGGGAGACCCAGTACTTC.

This clonotype occurred many times. The V and J genes are TRBV27 and TRBJ2-3; tentatively, D is TRBD1 (5 bases). Per germline, CDR1 MNHEY and CDR2 SMNVEV (reference sequence). The length of the CDR3 is 15 residues. V lost 5 bases and J 6 bases, leaving 18 bases between the germline ends. The CDR3 is CASSTTASNGDTQYF. CDR3 DNA sequence: TGTGCCAGCAGTACGACAGCGAGTAATGGGGATACGCAGTATTTT.

This clonotype was counted at least ten times. The rearrangement links TRBV5-5 to TRBJ1-2, with unresolved D. V was shortened by 4 bases and J by 2 bases, with 15 bases between the two germline ends. This CDR3 has 15 residues. Germline CDR1 reads SGHKS; CDR2 reads YYEKEE (reference sequence). For the CDR3, the DNA is TGTGCCAGCAGCCCGTTCGATCCCGAAAACTATGGCTACACCTTC. As protein: CASSPFDPENYGYTF.

Comment on this clonotype: Being one base from a much bigger clone, this may be a read error. The V call is TRBV20-1, the J call TRBJ2-5; tentatively, D is TRBD1 or TRBD2 (5 bases each). Germline CDR1 and CDR2: DFQATT and SNEGSKA (reference sequence). This CDR3 contains 12 residues. The CDR3 spells CSASALGENQYF. CDR3 coding DNA: TGCAGTGCCTCGGCCTTGGGGGAGAACCAGTACTTC.

This clonotype ranks as medium-sized. This rearrangement joins TRBV7-6 to TRBJ2-2, with 8 bases identical to TRBD2. Germline V gives CDR1 SGHVS, CDR2 FNYEAQ. V dropped 0 bases and J dropped 4; count of bases not matched to a gene: 4. The CDR3 runs to 16 residues. The CDR3 sequence: CASSLATSGLTGELFF. The CDR3 bases are TGTGCCAGCAGCTTAGCTACTAGCGGTCTCACCGGGGAGCTGTTTTTT.

As regards this clonotype: A much bigger clone sits one base away, suggesting this may be a read error. The rearrangement joins TRBV3-1 to TRBJ1-2, with TRBD1 as a possible D gene (6 bases). The CDR3 totals 13 residues. Trimming shortened V by 2 bases and J by 9 bases, and 13 bases separated the two germline ends. Germline V CDR1 and CDR2: LGHDT, YNNKEL (reference sequence). CDR3 sequence reads: CASSQNSGDCYTF. The CDR3 coding sequence is TGTGCCAGCAGCCAAAACTCAGGGGATTGCTACACCTTC.

This clonotype was seen ten or more times. This chain connects TRBV7-9 to TRBJ2-3; no clear D. CDR1 and CDR2 from the germline V gene are SEHNR and FQNEAQ (reference sequence). Trimming took off 2 bases at V and 0 bases at J, with 6 bases between the two ends. The CDR3 has 14 amino acids. The CDR3 loop is CASSLSSSTDTQYF. CDR3 coding DNA: TGTGCCAGCAGCTTATCTTCTAGCACAGATACGCAGTATTTT.

This clonotype was seen repeatedly, ten times or more. This chain connects TRBV29-1 to TRBJ1-1; TRBD1 aligns across 10 bases. The CDR3 has 13 residues. The germline gives CDR1 SQVTM, CDR2 ANQGSEA. The trim removed 1 base at V and 4 bases at J, leaving 0 bases unmatched. The CDR3 DNA is TGCAGCGTTGAAGGACAGGGGGCCACTGAAGCTTTCTTT. Amino acids: CSVEGQGATEAFF.

V and J are TRBV6-6 and TRBJ2-1; D might be TRBD1 or TRBD2, each matching 5 bases. CDR1 and CDR2 (germline): MNHNY, SVGAGI (reference sequence). The CDR3 totals 14 residues. V dropped 7 bases and J dropped 4 bases, with 14 bases sitting between them. CDR3 sequence (DNA): TGTGCCAGCATCCGGGGCGAGGGATACAATGAGCAGTTCTTC. It encodes CASIRGEGYNEQFF.

This clonotype was counted only a few times. The J gene is TRBJ2-4, the V gene TRBV7-9; no reliable D call. The CDR3 covers 15 residues. Germline values: CDR1 SEHNR, CDR2 FQNEAQ (reference sequence). Trimming removed 3 bases from V and 0 bases from J, with 9 bases in between. The CDR3 protein is CASSFEQLAKNIQYF. Here the CDR3 DNA reads TGTGCCAGCAGCTTTGAACAACTAGCCAAAAACATTCAGTACTTC.

As for this clonotype: At one of its ends the junction is not consistent with the germline gene, which may arise from a read error. V and J are TRBV20-1 and TRBJ2-2, with TRBD1 as a possible D gene (6 bases). Germline CDR1 DFQATT, CDR2 SNEGSKA (reference sequence). The CDR3 consists of 13 residues. CDR3 residues: CSVGTPNTWELFF. The CDR3 DNA is TGCAGTGTTGGGACACCAAACACCTGGGAGCTGTTTTTT.

This clonotype was detected many times. This CDR3 is CASSSPSAENTGELFF. CDR3 bases: TGTGCCAGCAGCTCCCCAAGCGCAGAGAACACCGGGGAGCTGTTTTTT. This sequence joins TRBV7-9 and TRBJ2-2; D is unclear. Deletions cut 4 bases from V and 1 base from J, with 13 bases between. Per the germline V gene, CDR1 is SEHNR and CDR2 is FQNEAQ (reference sequence). CDR3 length equals 16 residues.

This clonotype was counted many times. This chain joins TRBV5-1 and TRBJ1-5; maybe TRBD1 (5 bases). This CDR3 has 15 residues. Germline CDR1 is SGHRS and CDR2 is YFSETQ. V was clipped by 4 bases and J by 7 bases, with 18 bases between them. Written as DNA, the CDR3 is TGCGCCAGCAGCCCCGATGTCCAGGGTGAACAGCCCCAGCATTTT. Translating gives CASSPDVQGEQPQHF.

This clonotype was picked up many times. The V and J genes are TRBV28 and TRBJ2-1; D gene uncertain. CDR3 length equals 15 residues. Germline values: CDR1 MDHEN, CDR2 SYDVKM. V was clipped by 6 bases and J by 8 bases, with 20 bases between them. In nucleotides, the CDR3 is TGTGCCAGCAGCCGAGATGGGTCTAGTTTCTATGAGCAGTTCTTC. Protein sequence: CASSRDGSSFYEQFF.

In this sample, this clonotype turned up many times. The chain links TRBV5-1 to TRBJ2-7, with 15 bases fitting TRBD2. The CDR3 consists of 18 residues. V was pared by 4 bases and J by 0 bases, with 8 bases of the junction left unmatched. Per the germline V gene, CDR1 is SGHRS and CDR2 is YFSETQ. The CDR3 nucleotides are TGCGCCAGCAGCCCTGGACTAGCGGGAGGGAGACCCTCCTACGAGCAGTACTTC. As protein: CASSPGLAGGRPSYEQYF.

This clonotype was counted many times. V usage is TRBV2 and J usage is TRBJ2-1, with TRBD2 matching 9 bases. This CDR3 has 15 residues. The germline V gene encodes CDR1 SNHLY and CDR2 FYNNEI. The V and J ends lost 6 bases and 4 bases, in that order; junction bases with no gene match: 7. CDR3 sequence reads: CASRYLAGLYNEQFF. The CDR3 DNA reads TGTGCCAGCAGATATCTAGCGGGGCTATACAATGAGCAGTTCTTC.

This clonotype was seen many times. This rearrangement joins TRBV2 to TRBJ2-5; unclear D gene. This CDR3 has 13 amino acids. V shed 0 bases and J shed 5 bases, with 7 bases lying between them. CDR1 SNHLY and CDR2 FYNNEI come from the germline V gene. CDR3 loop: CASSEAHEETQYF. The CDR3 coding sequence is TGTGCCAGCAGTGAAGCGCACGAGGAGACCCAGTACTTC.

This clonotype has ten or more counts. The J gene is TRBJ2-4, the V gene TRBV28; 8 positions agree with TRBD1. Per the germline V gene, CDR1 is MDHEN and CDR2 is SYDVKM. This CDR3 spans 14 amino acids. V dropped 4 bases and J dropped 4; count of bases not matched to a gene: 3. The CDR3 reads CASSSGQGKNIQYF. The CDR3 coding sequence is TGTGCCAGCAGTTCCGGACAGGGAAAAAACATTCAGTACTTC.

This clonotype was seen a handful of times. The V gene is TRBV18, the J gene TRBJ1-1; 9 nucleotides align to TRBD1. This CDR3 region has 16 residues. CDR1 and CDR2 from the germline V gene are KGHSH and LQKENI. J was trimmed by 4 bases and V by 3 bases; bases with no gene match: 9. The CDR3 region is CASSPTTGGVATEAFF. DNA of the CDR3: TGTGCCAGCTCACCTACTACAGGGGGCGTTGCCACTGAAGCTTTCTTT.

This clonotype was recorded many times. The chain employs TRBV27 and TRBJ2-4; D ambiguous. V was trimmed by 1 base and J by 0 bases, leaving 4 bases between them. In germline, CDR1 is MNHEY, CDR2 SMNVEV (reference sequence). The CDR3 runs 14 residues. The CDR3 reads CASSLLTAKNIQYF. DNA for the CDR3: TGTGCCAGCAGTTTATTGACAGCCAAAAACATTCAGTACTTC.

Remarks on this clonotype: One end of the junction fails to match germline, which may point to a read error. Here the CDR3 DNA reads TGCAGCTCGGGACTCGCGGGGACATATAGTGAGAAGTTCTTC. Its protein is CSSGLAGTYSEKFF. The chain combines TRBV29-1 with TRBJ2-1; the D call may be TRBD1 or TRBD2 (6 bases each). Per the germline V gene, CDR1 is SQVTM and CDR2 is ANQGSEA. This CDR3 is built from 14 residues.

This clonotype was counted ten times or more. The chain recombines TRBV7-9 with TRBJ1-5, with 12 nucleotides matching TRBD1. CDR1 is SEHNR, CDR2 FQNEAQ, per germline (reference sequence). V gave up 1 base and J gave up 7 bases; unmatched junction bases: 11. The CDR3 totals 18 residues. The CDR3 DNA follows: TGTGCCAGCAGCTTAGTAAATTGGGACAGGGGGCTCGGGCAGCCCCAGCATTTT. It is translated as CASSLVNWDRGLGQPQHF.